The 14 T cell receptor beta chains below all came from one sample that was sequenced in a study of blood T cell repertoires in COVID-19. TCRdb's copy holds only in-frame clones and misses some; the assay was immunoSEQ multiplex PCR. The table has some 120,000 clones, about 83% seen once. Material for sequencing was peripheral blood. The source of these receptors is a human donor in a cohort sampled during active COVID-19.

This sequence joins TRBV7-2 and TRBJ2-3; 14 nucleotides match TRBD2. This CDR3 has 17 residues. V shed 5 bases and J 4 bases; nucleotides not matched to a gene: 8. Germline CDR1 SGHTA, CDR2 FQGNSA. CDR3 in DNA: TGTGCCAGCAGCAAGGGACTAGCGGGGGCGACCGCAGATACGCAGTATTTT. This gives the protein CASSKGLAGATADTQYF.

The chain is built from TRBV5-4 and TRBJ2-5, with 11 bases matching TRBD2. CDR1 is SGHNT and CDR2 is YYREEE in the germline V gene (reference sequence). This CDR3 contains 14 residues. V lost 4 bases and J lost 5; bases outside the gene matches: 4. The CDR3 sequence: CASSGTSGGETQYF. The CDR3 DNA follows: TGTGCCAGCAGCGGGACTAGCGGAGGGGAGACCCAGTACTTC.

The chain uses TRBV4-3 and TRBJ2-5, with 10 bases lining up with TRBD1. Germline-derived CDR1 and CDR2 are LGHNA and YSLEER. After removal of 1 base from V and 0 bases from J, the junction contained 14 bases not matched to a gene. The CDR3 is made up of 20 amino acids. CDR3 bases: TGCGCCAGCAGCCAAGCGTGGACAGGGGGGATTTTAATGAACCAAGAGACCCAGTACTTC. This translates into CASSQAWTGGILMNQETQYF.

The V gene is TRBV5-1, the J gene TRBJ2-3, with TRBD2 identical over 10 bases. Looked up from germline, CDR1 is SGHRS and CDR2 is YFSETQ. The ends lost 3 bases at V and 0 bases at J; junction bases unmatched: 10. This CDR3 has 18 amino acids. The CDR3 nucleotides read TGCGCCAGCAGCTCTGGACTAGCGGTGGAGAAAAGCACAGATACGCAGTATTTT. The encoded protein is CASSSGLAVEKSTDTQYF.

CDR3 sequence (DNA): TGTGCCATCAGCGGACTCACCTACAATGAGCAGTTCTTC. Encoded protein: CAISGLTYNEQFF. This rearrangement joins TRBV10-3 to TRBJ2-1; D is perhaps TRBD2 (5 bases). V shed 6 bases and J shed 2 bases, with 8 bases lying between them. Germline loops: CDR1 ENHRY, CDR2 SYGVKD. CDR3 length: 13 residues.

This chain links TRBV6-5 with TRBJ2-1; D gene unclear. Trimming cost V 1 base and J 7 bases, with 8 bases left between them. Germline CDR1 MNHEY, CDR2 SVGAGI. The CDR3 length is 13 residues. The CDR3 loop reads CASSYYSSNEQFF. The CDR3 bases are TGTGCCAGCAGTTACTATTCTAGTAATGAGCAGTTCTTC.

This chain links TRBV7-9 with TRBJ2-1; possible D gene TRBD2, 6 bases. V lost 8 bases and J lost 0, with 17 bases in between. The CDR3 extends over 16 amino acids. Germline V CDR1 and CDR2: SEHNR, FQNEAQ (reference sequence). CDR3 loop: CASPGGVLSSYNEQFF. DNA of the CDR3: TGTGCCAGCCCCGGGGGAGTACTGAGCTCCTACAATGAGCAGTTCTTC.

V and J are TRBV27 and TRBJ2-2; the D gene is possibly TRBD1 (5 bases). In germline, CDR1 is MNHEY, CDR2 SMNVEV (reference sequence). V was cut by 2 bases and J by 8 bases, with 15 bases left in between. This CDR3 region has 15 residues. The CDR3 loop is CASSLSSRVAGELFF. The CDR3, as DNA: TGTGCCAGCAGTTTAAGCTCCAGGGTGGCTGGGGAGCTGTTTTTT.

This sequence joins TRBV1 and TRBJ2-1; the table calls TRBD2, which could not be checked here. TRBV1 constitutes a pseudogene. CDR3 length: 16 amino acids. CDR3 in amino acids: CTSSQGGTSDHNEQFF. The CDR3 region has the DNA TGCACCAGCAGCCAAGGGGGGACTAGCGACCACAATGAGCAGTTCTTC.

The V gene is TRBV5-1, the J gene TRBJ2-7, with TRBD2 identical over 8 bases. Germline CDR1 SGHRS, CDR2 YFSETQ. CDR3 size: 14 residues. Trimming cost V 1 base and J 2 bases; bases outside gene matches: 2. CDR3 protein: CASSLTSGTYEQYF. CDR3 DNA sequence: TGCGCCAGCAGCTTGACTAGCGGCACCTACGAGCAGTACTTC.

The chain employs TRBV18 and TRBJ1-1; D is unresolved. The CDR3 runs to 14 residues. Germline lookup yields CDR1 KGHSH and CDR2 LQKENI. The germline V and J ends were trimmed by 3 bases and 1 base, with 9 bases remaining between them. This CDR3 is CASSPRAGNTEAFF. The CDR3 bases are TGTGCCAGCTCACCTAGGGCGGGGAACACTGAAGCTTTCTTT.

J is TRBJ1-5 and V is TRBV4-3; unclear D gene. Germline loops: CDR1 LGHNA, CDR2 YSLEER. With 0 bases removed from V and 5 bases from J, the gap between germline ends came to 8 bases. This CDR3 contains 14 residues. The CDR3 DNA is TGCGCCAGCAGCCAAGATATACCAGATCAGCCCCAGCATTTT. As protein: CASSQDIPDQPQHF.

V is TRBV7-3 and J is TRBJ2-1, with TRBD2 as a possible D gene (5 bases). Looked up from germline, CDR1 is SGHTA and CDR2 is FQGTGA. V lost 2 bases and J lost 0, with 8 bases in between. The CDR3 runs 15 residues. CDR3 coding DNA: TGTGCCAGCAGCTTAGCGGGCAGCTCCTACAATGAGCAGTTCTTC. This gives the protein CASSLAGSSYNEQFF.

The rearrangement links TRBV29-1 to TRBJ2-7; TRBD1 matches 9 bases. Germline V gene sequence: CDR1 SQVTM, CDR2 ANQGSEA. The CDR3 extends over 13 amino acids. With V trimmed by 4 bases and J by 2 bases, 3 bases remained unmatched. CDR3 residues: CSVAGTGTYEQYF. In nucleotides, the CDR3 is TGCAGCGTTGCCGGGACAGGGACCTACGAGCAGTACTTC.